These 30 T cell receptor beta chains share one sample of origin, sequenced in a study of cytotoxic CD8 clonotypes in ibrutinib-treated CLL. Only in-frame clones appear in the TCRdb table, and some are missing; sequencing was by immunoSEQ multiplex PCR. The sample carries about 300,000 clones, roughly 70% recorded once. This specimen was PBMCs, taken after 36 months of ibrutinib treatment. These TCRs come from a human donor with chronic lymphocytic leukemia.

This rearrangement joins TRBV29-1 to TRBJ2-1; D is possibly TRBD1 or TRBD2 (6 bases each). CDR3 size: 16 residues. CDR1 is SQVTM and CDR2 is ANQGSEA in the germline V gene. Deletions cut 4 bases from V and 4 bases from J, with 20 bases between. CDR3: CSVGRGAGIRYNEQFF. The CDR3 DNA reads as TGCAGCGTTGGAAGGGGGGCGGGAATTAGGTACAATGAGCAGTTCTTC.

CDR3 sequence: CASSLVGVRAPIETQYF. As DNA, the CDR3 is TGCGCCAGCAGCTTGGTTGGGGTCCGAGCTCCAATAGAGACCCAGTACTTC. The chain is built from TRBV5-1 and TRBJ2-5; no definite D call. Trimming removed 0 bases at V and 4 bases at J, with 19 bases between. Germline CDR1 is SGHRS and CDR2 is YFSETQ. The CDR3 loop spans 17 amino acids.

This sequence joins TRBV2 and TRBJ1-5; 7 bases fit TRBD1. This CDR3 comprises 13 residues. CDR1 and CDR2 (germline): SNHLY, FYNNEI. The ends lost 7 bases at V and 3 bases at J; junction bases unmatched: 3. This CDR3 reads CASKTGNNQPQHF. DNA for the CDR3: TGTGCCAGCAAGACAGGGAACAATCAGCCCCAGCATTTT.

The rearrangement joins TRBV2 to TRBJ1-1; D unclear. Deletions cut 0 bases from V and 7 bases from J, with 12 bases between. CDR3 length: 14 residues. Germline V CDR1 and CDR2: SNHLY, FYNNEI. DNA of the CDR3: TGTGCCAGCAGTGAAGCTTGGAGGGCGGGTGAAGCTTTCTTT. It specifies CASSEAWRAGEAFF.

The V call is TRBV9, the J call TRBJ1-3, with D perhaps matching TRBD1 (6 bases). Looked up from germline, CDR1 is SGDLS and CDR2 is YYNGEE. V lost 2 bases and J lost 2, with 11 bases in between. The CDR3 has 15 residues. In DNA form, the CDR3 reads TGTGCCAGCAGCGTCTGGGGGGCTGCTGGAAACACCATATATTTT. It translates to CASSVWGAAGNTIYF.

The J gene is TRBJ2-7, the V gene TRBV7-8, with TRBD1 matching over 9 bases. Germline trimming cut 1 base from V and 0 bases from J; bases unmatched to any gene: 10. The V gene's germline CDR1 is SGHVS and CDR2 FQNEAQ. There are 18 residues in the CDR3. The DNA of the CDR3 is TGTGCCAGCAGCTTAGTTCTCACTCCGGGACAGGGCTCCTACGAGCAGTACTTC. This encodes CASSLVLTPGQGSYEQYF.

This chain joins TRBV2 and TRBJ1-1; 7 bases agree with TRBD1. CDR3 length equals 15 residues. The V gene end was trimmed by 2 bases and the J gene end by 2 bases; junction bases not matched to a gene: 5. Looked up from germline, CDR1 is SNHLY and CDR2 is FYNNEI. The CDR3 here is CASSELGTVNTEAFF. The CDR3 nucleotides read TGTGCCAGCAGTGAACTTGGGACAGTTAACACTGAAGCTTTCTTT.

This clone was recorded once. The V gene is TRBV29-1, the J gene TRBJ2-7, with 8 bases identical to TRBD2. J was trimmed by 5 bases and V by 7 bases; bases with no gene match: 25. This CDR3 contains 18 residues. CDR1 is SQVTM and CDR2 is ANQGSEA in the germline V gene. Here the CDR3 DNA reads TGCAGCGCCAAAGTTCGGAAAGACGAAACGGGACTAGGGAACGAGCAGTACTTC. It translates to CSAKVRKDETGLGNEQYF.

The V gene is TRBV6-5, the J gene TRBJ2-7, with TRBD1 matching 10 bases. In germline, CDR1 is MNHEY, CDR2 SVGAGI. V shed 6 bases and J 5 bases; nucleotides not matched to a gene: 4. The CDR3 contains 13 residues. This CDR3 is CASSETGGNEQYF. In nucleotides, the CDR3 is TGTGCCAGCAGCGAGACAGGGGGCAACGAGCAGTACTTC.

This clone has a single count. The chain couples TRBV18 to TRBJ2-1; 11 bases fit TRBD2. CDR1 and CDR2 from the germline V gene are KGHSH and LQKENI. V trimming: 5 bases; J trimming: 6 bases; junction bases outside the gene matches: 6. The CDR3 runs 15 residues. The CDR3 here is CASSDTSGRSNEQFF. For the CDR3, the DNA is TGTGCCAGCTCAGACACTAGCGGGAGATCCAATGAGCAGTTCTTC.

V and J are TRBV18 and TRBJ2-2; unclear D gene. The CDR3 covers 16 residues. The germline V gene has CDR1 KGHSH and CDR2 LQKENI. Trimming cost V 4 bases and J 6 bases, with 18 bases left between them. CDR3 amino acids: CASSLNSNMAPGELFF. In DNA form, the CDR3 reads TGTGCCAGCTCACTGAACTCGAATATGGCCCCCGGGGAGCTGTTTTTT.

CDR3 in DNA: TGTGCCAGCAGCGTAGGTACTAGCGTATCGGGCACAGATACGCAGTATTTT. This sequence encodes CASSVGTSVSGTDTQYF. The chain employs TRBV9 and TRBJ2-3; 7 bases are a match to TRBD2. With 0 bases clipped from V and 1 base from J, the junction kept 8 bases outside the gene matches. The CDR3 is 17 residues long. Looked up from germline, CDR1 is SGDLS and CDR2 is YYNGEE.

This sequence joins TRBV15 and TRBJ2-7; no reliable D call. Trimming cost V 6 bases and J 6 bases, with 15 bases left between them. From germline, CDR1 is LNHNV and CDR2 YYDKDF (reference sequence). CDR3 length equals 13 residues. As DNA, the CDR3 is TGTGCCACCAGTACCTATCCCCCCAGCGAGCAGTACTTC. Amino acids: CATSTYPPSEQYF.

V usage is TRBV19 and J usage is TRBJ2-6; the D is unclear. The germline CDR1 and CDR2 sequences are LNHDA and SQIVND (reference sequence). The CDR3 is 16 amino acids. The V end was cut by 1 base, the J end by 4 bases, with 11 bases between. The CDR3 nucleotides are TGTGCCAGTAGTATAGTCTCGGGCGGCGGGGCCAACGTCCTGACTTTC. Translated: CASSIVSGGGANVLTF.

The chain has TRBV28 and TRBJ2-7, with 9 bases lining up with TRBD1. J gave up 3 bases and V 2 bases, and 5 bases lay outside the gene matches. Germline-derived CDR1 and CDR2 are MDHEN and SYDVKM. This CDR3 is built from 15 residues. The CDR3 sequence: CASSLEDRGIYEQYF. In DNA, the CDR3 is TGTGCCAGCAGTTTAGAGGACAGGGGAATCTACGAGCAGTACTTC. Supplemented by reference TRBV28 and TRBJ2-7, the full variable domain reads DVKVTQSSRYLVKRTGEKVFLECVQDMDHENMFWYRQDPGLGLRLIYFSYDVKMKEKGDIPEGYSVSREKKERFSLILESASTNQTSMYLCASSLEDRGIYEQYFGPGTRLTVT.

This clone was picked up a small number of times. This CDR3 is CASSLASGDTAYPLHF. DNA for the CDR3: TGCGCCAGCAGCTTGGCTTCGGGGGACACCGCGTATCCCCTCCACTTT. This chain links TRBV5-1 with TRBJ1-6; perhaps TRBD1 as D (6 bases). V lost 0 bases and J lost 13, with 20 bases in between. CDR1 SGHRS and CDR2 YFSETQ come from the germline V gene. This CDR3 spans 16 amino acids.

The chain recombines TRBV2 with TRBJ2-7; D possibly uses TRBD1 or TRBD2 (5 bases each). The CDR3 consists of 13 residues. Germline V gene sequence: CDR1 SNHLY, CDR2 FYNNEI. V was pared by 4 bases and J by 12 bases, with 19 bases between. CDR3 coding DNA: TGTGCCAGCAGTGGAGGAAGGGACCTCGAACGGTACTTC. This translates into CASSGGRDLERYF.

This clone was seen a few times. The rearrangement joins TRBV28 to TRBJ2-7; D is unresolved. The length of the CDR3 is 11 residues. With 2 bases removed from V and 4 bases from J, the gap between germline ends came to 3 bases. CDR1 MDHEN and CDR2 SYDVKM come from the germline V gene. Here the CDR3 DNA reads TGTGCCAGCAGTTTAAGGTACGAGCAGTACTTC. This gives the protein CASSLRYEQYF.

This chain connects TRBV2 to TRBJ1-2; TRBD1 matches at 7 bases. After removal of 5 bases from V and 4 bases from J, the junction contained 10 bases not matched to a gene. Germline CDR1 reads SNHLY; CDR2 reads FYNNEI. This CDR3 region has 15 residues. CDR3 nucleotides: TGTGCCAGCAGTTACAGGGGCCCAGGACCCTATGGCTACACCTTC. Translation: CASSYRGPGPYGYTF.

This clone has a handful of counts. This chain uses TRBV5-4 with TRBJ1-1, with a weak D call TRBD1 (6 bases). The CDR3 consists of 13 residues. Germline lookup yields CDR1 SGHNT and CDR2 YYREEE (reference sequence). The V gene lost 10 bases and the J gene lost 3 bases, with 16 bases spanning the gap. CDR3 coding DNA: TGTGCCTACCACAGGGACGGGCACACTGAAGCTTTCTTT. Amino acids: CAYHRDGHTEAFF.

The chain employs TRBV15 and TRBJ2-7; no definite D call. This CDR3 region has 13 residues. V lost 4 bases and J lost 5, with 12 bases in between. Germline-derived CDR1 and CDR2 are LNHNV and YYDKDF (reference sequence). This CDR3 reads CATSTLPGDEQYF. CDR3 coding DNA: TGTGCCACCAGCACCCTTCCCGGAGACGAGCAGTACTTC.

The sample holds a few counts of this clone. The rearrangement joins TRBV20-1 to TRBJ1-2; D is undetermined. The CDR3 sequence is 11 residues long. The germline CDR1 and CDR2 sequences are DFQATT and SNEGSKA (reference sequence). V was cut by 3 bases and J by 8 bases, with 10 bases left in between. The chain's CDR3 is CSASSGGGYTF. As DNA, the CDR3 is TGCAGTGCTAGCTCGGGAGGAGGCTACACCTTC.

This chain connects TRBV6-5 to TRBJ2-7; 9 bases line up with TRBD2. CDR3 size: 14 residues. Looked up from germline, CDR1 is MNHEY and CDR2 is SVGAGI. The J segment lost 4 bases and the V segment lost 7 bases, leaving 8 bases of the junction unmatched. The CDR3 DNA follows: TGTGCCAGCACTCCTAGCGGGAAGTCTTACGAGCAGTACTTC. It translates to CASTPSGKSYEQYF.

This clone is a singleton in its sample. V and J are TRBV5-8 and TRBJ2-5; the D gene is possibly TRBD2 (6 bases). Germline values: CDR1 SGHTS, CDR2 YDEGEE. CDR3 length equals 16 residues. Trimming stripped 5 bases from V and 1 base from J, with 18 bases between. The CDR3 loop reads CASRGLFSGPQETQYF. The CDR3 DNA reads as TGTGCCAGCAGGGGGTTGTTTAGCGGACCCCAAGAGACCCAGTACTTC.

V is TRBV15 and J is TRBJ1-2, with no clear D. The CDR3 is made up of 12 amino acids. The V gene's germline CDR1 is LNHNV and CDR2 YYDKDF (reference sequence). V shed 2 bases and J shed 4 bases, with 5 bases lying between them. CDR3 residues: CATSRNFYGYTF. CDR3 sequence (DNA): TGTGCCACCAGCAGAAATTTCTATGGCTACACCTTC. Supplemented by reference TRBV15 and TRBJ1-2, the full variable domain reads DAMVIQNPRYQVTQFGKPVTLSCSQTLNHNVMYWYQQKSSQAPKLLFHYYDKDFNNEADTPDNFQSRRPNTSFCFLDIRSPGLGDTAMYLCATSRNFYGYTFGSGTRLTVV.

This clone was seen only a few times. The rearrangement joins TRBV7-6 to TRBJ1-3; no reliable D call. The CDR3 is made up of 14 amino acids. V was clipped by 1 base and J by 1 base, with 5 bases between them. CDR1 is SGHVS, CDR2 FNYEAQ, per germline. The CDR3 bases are TGTGCCAGCAGCTTAGGAGGGTCTGGAAACACCATATATTTT. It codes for CASSLGGSGNTIYF. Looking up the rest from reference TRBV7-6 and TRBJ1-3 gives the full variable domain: GAGVSQSPRYKVTKRGQDVALRCDPISGHVSLYWYRQALGQGPEFLTYFNYEAQQDKSGLPNDRFSAERPEGSISTLTIQRTEQRDSAMYRCASSLGGSGNTIYFGEGSWLTVV.

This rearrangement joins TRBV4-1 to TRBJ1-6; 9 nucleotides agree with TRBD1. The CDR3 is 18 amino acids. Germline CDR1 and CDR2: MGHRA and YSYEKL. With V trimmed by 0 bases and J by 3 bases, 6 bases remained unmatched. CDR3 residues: CASSQDRGDRDYNSPLHF. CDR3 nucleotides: TGCGCCAGCAGCCAAGATCGAGGGGACAGGGACTATAATTCACCCCTCCACTTT.

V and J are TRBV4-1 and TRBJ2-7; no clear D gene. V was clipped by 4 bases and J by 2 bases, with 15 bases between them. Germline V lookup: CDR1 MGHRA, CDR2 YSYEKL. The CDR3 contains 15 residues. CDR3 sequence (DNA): TGCGCCAGCAGCCCAAGCGCGGACGGTACCTACGAGCAGTACTTC. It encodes CASSPSADGTYEQYF.

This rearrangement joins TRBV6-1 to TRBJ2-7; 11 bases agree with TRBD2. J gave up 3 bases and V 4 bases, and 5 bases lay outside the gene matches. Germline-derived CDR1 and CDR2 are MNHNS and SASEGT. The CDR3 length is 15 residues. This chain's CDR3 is CASSAASGRIYEQYF. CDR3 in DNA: TGTGCCAGCAGTGCGGCTAGCGGGAGGATCTACGAGCAGTACTTC.

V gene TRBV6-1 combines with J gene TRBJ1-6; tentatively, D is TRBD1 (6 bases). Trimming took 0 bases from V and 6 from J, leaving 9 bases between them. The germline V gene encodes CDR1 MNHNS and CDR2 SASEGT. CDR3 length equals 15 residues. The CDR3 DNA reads TGTGCCAGCAGTGAAGCAGAGGGGGTTAATTCACCCCTCCACTTT. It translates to CASSEAEGVNSPLHF.